A single sample is the source of the 32 T cell receptor beta chains below, sequenced in a study of cytomegalovirus exposure and HLA in healthy donors. Sequencing used immunoSEQ multiplex PCR; TCRdb keeps in-frame clones, though not all of them. The sample records about 250,000 clones, about 90% being singletons. Material: PBMCs. The receptor source for this set is a man aged 18 to 29 in good health and CMV-seropositive.

This clone occurred a few times. V and J are TRBV7-2 and TRBJ2-6; TRBD1 agrees at 7 bases. Germline CDR1 reads SGHTA; CDR2 reads FQGNSA. CDR3 length equals 15 residues. With 6 bases clipped from V and 2 bases from J, the junction kept 4 bases outside the gene matches. The CDR3 DNA reads as TGTGCCAGCAGTCACACAGGGGCTGGGGCCAACGTCCTGACTTTC. Its protein product is CASSHTGAGANVLTF.

The V and J genes are TRBV7-9 and TRBJ1-2; 8 bases are a match to TRBD1. The CDR3 loop spans 14 amino acids. With V trimmed by 3 bases and J by 4 bases, 4 bases remained unmatched. Germline V gene lookup returns CDR1 SEHNR and CDR2 FQNEAQ (reference sequence). CDR3 loop: CASSFGQGSYGYTF. The CDR3 DNA reads as TGTGCCAGCAGCTTCGGACAGGGTAGCTATGGCTACACCTTC.

The gene calls are TRBV6-5 and TRBJ2-1; D is possibly TRBD2 (6 bases). Germline V gene sequence: CDR1 MNHEY, CDR2 SVGAGI. The CDR3 length is 16 residues. Deletions cut 0 bases from V and 3 bases from J, with 12 bases between. The CDR3, as DNA: TGTGCCAGCAGTTACTCTACGGGAGAAATCTACAATGAGCAGTTCTTC. This codes for CASSYSTGEIYNEQFF.

V usage is TRBV29-1 and J usage is TRBJ1-1; D gene uncertain. V gave up 7 bases and J gave up 4 bases, with 13 bases separating them. The germline V gene has CDR1 SQVTM and CDR2 ANQGSEA. This CDR3 is 12 amino acids long. CDR3 in amino acids: CSARRGSTEAFF. As DNA, the CDR3 is TGCAGCGCCCGGCGGGGTTCCACTGAAGCTTTCTTT. The variable domain in full, completed from reference TRBV29-1 and TRBJ1-1, reads SAVISQKPSRDICQRGTSLTIQCQVDSQVTMMFWYRQQPGQSLTLIATANQGSEATYESGFVIDKFPISRPNLTFSTLTVSNMSPEDSSIYLCSARRGSTEAFFGQGTRLTVV.

With respect to this clone: Different DNA sequences within this sample yield the same CDR3. J is TRBJ2-7 and V is TRBV6-5, with 11 positions matching TRBD1. This CDR3 has 15 amino acids. Germline V gives CDR1 MNHEY, CDR2 SVGAGI. J gave up 4 bases and V 5 bases, and 7 bases lay outside the gene matches. CDR3 amino acids: CASSPDRDRGYEQYF. The CDR3 DNA reads TGTGCCAGCAGTCCAGACCGGGACAGGGGGTACGAGCAGTACTTC.

The chain employs TRBV27 and TRBJ2-7; D is uncertain. The CDR3 is 13 amino acids. Trimming shortened V by 3 bases and J by 3 bases, and 9 bases separated the two germline ends. Germline values: CDR1 MNHEY, CDR2 SMNVEV (reference sequence). CDR3 residues: CASSFGNDYEQYF. For the CDR3, the DNA is TGTGCCAGCAGTTTTGGTAACGACTACGAGCAGTACTTC.

This chain links TRBV10-2 with TRBJ1-1; D remains ambiguous. V shed 2 bases and J shed 4 bases, with 8 bases lying between them. CDR3 size: 13 residues. Germline values: CDR1 WSHSY, CDR2 SAAADI. Here the CDR3 reads CASSEQEITEAFF. In DNA form, the CDR3 reads TGCGCCAGCAGTGAGCAGGAGATCACTGAAGCTTTCTTT.

The rearrangement links TRBV5-1 to TRBJ2-7; D perhaps matches TRBD2 (6 bases). CDR3 length equals 13 residues. Trimming took 7 bases from V and 0 from J, leaving 11 bases between them. Germline V gives CDR1 SGHRS, CDR2 YFSETQ. In DNA, the CDR3 is TGCGCCAGCCAGTCTAGCGACTCCTACGAGCAGTACTTC. Translating gives CASQSSDSYEQYF.

V is TRBV11-3 and J is TRBJ1-1; weak D call: TRBD1 (6 bases). Trimming removed 6 bases at V and 9 bases at J, with 14 bases between. The CDR3 sequence is 12 residues long. Germline CDR1 is SGHNT and CDR2 is YENEEA. The CDR3 bases are TGTGCCAGCAGTTCCGACGGGGGGCAAGCTTTCTTT. Translation: CASSSDGGQAFF.

The chain is built from TRBV9 and TRBJ2-7, with D possibly being TRBD1 or TRBD2 (5 bases each). The CDR3 sequence is 13 residues long. Trimming took off 5 bases at V and 0 bases at J, with 9 bases between the two ends. From germline, CDR1 is SGDLS and CDR2 YYNGEE. This CDR3 reads CASSGDHSYEQYF. The CDR3 nucleotides are TGTGCCAGCAGTGGGGACCACTCCTACGAGCAGTACTTC.

CDR3 loop: CASSLEDRGIRGYTF. The CDR3 DNA follows: TGTGCCAGCAGCTTAGAGGACAGAGGGATTCGTGGCTACACCTTC. The chain uses TRBV7-9 and TRBJ1-2, with TRBD1 as a possible D gene (6 bases). The V gene lost 1 base and the J gene lost 7 bases, with 16 bases spanning the gap. The germline gives CDR1 SEHNR, CDR2 FQNEAQ (reference sequence). The CDR3 runs 15 residues.

This sequence joins TRBV28 and TRBJ2-4, with D maybe TRBD1 (6 bases). Germline CDR1 and CDR2: MDHEN and SYDVKM. Trimming removed 7 bases from V and 12 bases from J, with 25 bases in between. This CDR3 has 15 amino acids. The CDR3 DNA is TGTGCCAGCACTGCGAGCAGGCGCAGGGGTCTTTCTCAGTACTTC. Translation gives CASTASRRRGLSQYF.

As DNA, the CDR3 is TGCAGCGTTGGGCCCCAGGGGGGCGAGCAGTACTTC. Amino acids: CSVGPQGGEQYF. The chain couples TRBV29-1 to TRBJ2-7; weak D call: TRBD1 (7 bases). The CDR3 has 12 amino acids. The germline V gene has CDR1 SQVTM and CDR2 ANQGSEA. V was cut by 4 bases and J by 6 bases, with 13 bases left in between.

This chain connects TRBV7-9 to TRBJ2-1; perhaps TRBD2 as D (6 bases). The germline gives CDR1 SEHNR, CDR2 FQNEAQ (reference sequence). Between the trimmed V and J ends, which lost 5 bases and 8 bases, there was a span of 16 bases. This CDR3 comprises 14 residues. CDR3 amino acids: CASSLDSGGDEQFF. In nucleotides, the CDR3 is TGTGCCAGCAGCCTAGACTCGGGCGGGGATGAGCAGTTCTTC.

This clone appeared a single time. DNA of the CDR3: TGTGCCAGCAGTGAAGAGACGGCCGGGGAGCTGTTTTTT. This sequence encodes CASSEETAGELFF. The rearrangement uses TRBV2 and TRBJ2-2; no clear D. The CDR3 spans 13 residues. Germline V gene data show CDR1 as SNHLY and CDR2 as FYNNEI. V lost 1 base and J lost 6, with 6 bases in between. The full variable domain, with the rest looked up from reference TRBV2 and TRBJ2-2, is EPEVTQTPSHQVTQMGQEVILRCVPISNHLYFYWYRQILGQKVEFLVSFYNNEISEKSEIFDDQFSVERPDGSNFTLKIRSTKLEDSAMYFCASSEETAGELFFGEGSRLTVL.

The chain is built from TRBV5-1 and TRBJ1-2, with TRBD1 as a possible D gene (6 bases). V was shortened by 0 bases and J by 3 bases, with 6 bases between the two germline ends. Germline assignment: CDR1 SGHRS and CDR2 YFSETQ. This CDR3 has 13 amino acids. The chain's CDR3 is CASSLGQDYGYTF. The CDR3 DNA sequence: TGCGCCAGCAGCTTGGGACAGGACTATGGCTACACCTTC.

J is TRBJ2-2 and V is TRBV25-1, with 8 positions matching TRBD1. The CDR3 is made up of 16 amino acids. V lost 3 bases and J lost 4; bases outside the gene matches: 7. Germline CDR1 MGHDK, CDR2 SYGVNS. CDR3 in DNA: TGTGCCAGCAGTGATCCCGGACAGGGTGGCACCGGGGAGCTGTTTTTT. It encodes CASSDPGQGGTGELFF.

This clone occurred a few times. The genes are TRBV4-3 and TRBJ1-1, with a tentative D call TRBD1 (6 bases). The V end lost 5 bases, the J end lost 3 bases, and 16 bases lay between the germline ends. The length of the CDR3 is 15 residues. Germline V gene data show CDR1 as LGHNA and CDR2 as YSLEER. CDR3 in amino acids: CASSGGARGDTEAFF. For the CDR3, the DNA is TGCGCCAGCAGCGGGGGGGCACGGGGGGACACTGAAGCTTTCTTT.

The J gene is TRBJ1-3, the V gene TRBV27; D unclear. The length of the CDR3 is 15 residues. In germline, CDR1 is MNHEY, CDR2 SMNVEV (reference sequence). V was shortened by 6 bases and J by 8 bases, with 20 bases between the two germline ends. The CDR3 DNA reads TGTGCCAGCAGCTCTGGACTCTTACCCGGGGACACCATATATTTT. This gives the protein CASSSGLLPGDTIYF.

The genes are TRBV7-2 and TRBJ2-7, with 11 bases matching TRBD2. V lost 5 bases, J lost 4 bases, and 10 bases stayed unmatched. The CDR3 runs 16 residues. Germline CDR1 is SGHTA and CDR2 is FQGNSA. CDR3 sequence (DNA): TGTGCCAGCAGCACTGACACTAGCGGGGGTGGGTACGAGCAGTACTTC. Translating gives CASSTDTSGGGYEQYF.

This clone was seen once. V is TRBV30 and J is TRBJ2-7, with D maybe TRBD1 (6 bases). The CDR3 is 12 residues long. Germline V gene sequence: CDR1 GTSNPN, CDR2 SVGIG (reference sequence). V shed 5 bases and J shed 5 bases, with 13 bases lying between them. The CDR3 region has the DNA TGTGCCTGGGAACAGGGTTACCACGAGCAGTACTTC. Translation: CAWEQGYHEQYF.

This chain connects TRBV9 to TRBJ1-2, with 9 bases that match TRBD1. CDR1 is SGDLS and CDR2 is YYNGEE in the germline V gene. The CDR3 is made up of 15 amino acids. V lost 0 bases and J lost 6; bases outside the gene matches: 6. CDR3 sequence: CASSVEIGTGHGYTF. As DNA, the CDR3 is TGTGCCAGCAGCGTAGAGATCGGGACAGGGCATGGCTACACCTTC.

This clone was seen once. The genes are TRBV5-1 and TRBJ2-5; D is perhaps TRBD1 (7 bases). The CDR3 length is 16 residues. The V gene lost 0 bases and the J gene lost 5 bases, with 17 bases spanning the gap. The germline V gene has CDR1 SGHRS and CDR2 YFSETQ. The CDR3 spells CASSLGQGGVGETQYF. CDR3 bases: TGCGCCAGCAGCTTGGGACAGGGAGGTGTGGGGGAGACCCAGTACTTC.

The gene calls are TRBV5-1 and TRBJ2-7; 9 bases are a match to TRBD2. The germline V gene has CDR1 SGHRS and CDR2 YFSETQ. Trimming at V came to 4 bases and at J to 5 bases, leaving 7 bases not matched to a gene. This CDR3 has 14 residues. This CDR3 is CASSDSGRTNEQYF. The DNA for the CDR3 is TGCGCCAGCAGCGATAGCGGGAGAACTAACGAGCAGTACTTC.

Worth noting for this clone: At one of its ends the junction is not consistent with the germline gene, which may arise from a read error. This chain connects TRBV2 to TRBJ2-4; TRBD1 is a possible D gene (6 bases). This CDR3 region has 14 residues. The V gene's germline CDR1 is SNHLY and CDR2 FYNNEI. CDR3 region: CASREGGAKNIQYF. In nucleotides, the CDR3 is TGTGCCAGCAGGGAAGGGGGAGCCAAAAACATTCAGTACTTC. The full variable domain, rest sourced from reference TRBV2 and TRBJ2-4, is EPEVTQTPSHQVTQMGQEVILRCVPISNHLYFYWYRQILGQKVEFLVSFYNNEISEKSEIFDDQFSVERPDGSNFTLKIRSTKLEDSAMYFCASREGGAKNIQYFGAGTRLSVL.

Comments on this clone: The sample carries other DNA sequences with the same CDR3. The chain has TRBV27 and TRBJ2-3; D remains ambiguous. Per germline, CDR1 MNHEY and CDR2 SMNVEV (reference sequence). This CDR3 spans 14 amino acids. V lost 2 bases, J lost 0 bases, and 6 bases lay in between. The CDR3 DNA follows: TGTGCCAGCAGTTTACTGGACAGCACAGATACGCAGTATTTT. Translating gives CASSLLDSTDTQYF.

The rearrangement links TRBV19 to TRBJ2-3; 9 positions agree with TRBD1. The CDR3 covers 16 residues. Germline lookup yields CDR1 LNHDA and CDR2 SQIVND (reference sequence). J was trimmed by 4 bases and V by 6 bases; bases with no gene match: 11. CDR3 residues: CASRTRTGAAADTQYF. Here the CDR3 DNA reads TGTGCCAGTAGGACCCGGACAGGGGCCGCTGCAGATACGCAGTATTTT.

This chain joins TRBV19 and TRBJ1-5; D uncertain. Germline V CDR1 and CDR2: LNHDA, SQIVND (reference sequence). The CDR3 runs 14 residues. V shed 3 bases and J shed 9 bases, with 15 bases lying between them. The CDR3 loop is CASSIVQTFGPQHF. In DNA form, the CDR3 reads TGTGCCAGTAGTATCGTTCAGACCTTTGGGCCCCAGCATTTT.

The chain employs TRBV5-1 and TRBJ1-1; D is perhaps TRBD1 (5 bases). The ends were cut back, 2 bases at V and 5 bases at J, with 7 bases in the middle. Germline V lookup: CDR1 SGHRS, CDR2 YFSETQ. This CDR3 contains 12 residues. CDR3 bases: TGCGCCAGCAGCTTCGGGGGGACTGAAGCTTTCTTT. Its translation is CASSFGGTEAFF.

CDR3 sequence: CASIATGGTGELFF. CDR3 DNA: TGTGCCAGCATTGCGACAGGTGGAACCGGGGAGCTGTTTTTT. This chain uses TRBV6-1 with TRBJ2-2, with D perhaps matching TRBD1 (6 bases). The CDR3 loop spans 14 amino acids. From germline, CDR1 is MNHNS and CDR2 SASEGT. The V and J ends lost 7 bases and 5 bases respectively, with 14 bases between them.

The chain joins TRBV5-1 to TRBJ2-7; tentatively, D is TRBD1 (6 bases). Germline CDR1 SGHRS, CDR2 YFSETQ. V lost 5 bases to trimming and J lost 3 bases, with 15 bases between them. This CDR3 spans 14 amino acids. The DNA for the CDR3 is TGCGCCAGCAGTCAGGACAGATCCCACTACGAGCAGTACTTC. Protein: CASSQDRSHYEQYF.

The genes are TRBV6-6 and TRBJ2-7; no reliable D call. V lost 6 bases and J lost 4, with 7 bases in between. The CDR3 is 11 amino acids. The V gene's germline CDR1 is MNHNY and CDR2 SVGAGI (reference sequence). The CDR3 sequence: CASSSQYEQYF. CDR3 nucleotides: TGTGCCAGCAGCTCCCAGTACGAGCAGTACTTC.